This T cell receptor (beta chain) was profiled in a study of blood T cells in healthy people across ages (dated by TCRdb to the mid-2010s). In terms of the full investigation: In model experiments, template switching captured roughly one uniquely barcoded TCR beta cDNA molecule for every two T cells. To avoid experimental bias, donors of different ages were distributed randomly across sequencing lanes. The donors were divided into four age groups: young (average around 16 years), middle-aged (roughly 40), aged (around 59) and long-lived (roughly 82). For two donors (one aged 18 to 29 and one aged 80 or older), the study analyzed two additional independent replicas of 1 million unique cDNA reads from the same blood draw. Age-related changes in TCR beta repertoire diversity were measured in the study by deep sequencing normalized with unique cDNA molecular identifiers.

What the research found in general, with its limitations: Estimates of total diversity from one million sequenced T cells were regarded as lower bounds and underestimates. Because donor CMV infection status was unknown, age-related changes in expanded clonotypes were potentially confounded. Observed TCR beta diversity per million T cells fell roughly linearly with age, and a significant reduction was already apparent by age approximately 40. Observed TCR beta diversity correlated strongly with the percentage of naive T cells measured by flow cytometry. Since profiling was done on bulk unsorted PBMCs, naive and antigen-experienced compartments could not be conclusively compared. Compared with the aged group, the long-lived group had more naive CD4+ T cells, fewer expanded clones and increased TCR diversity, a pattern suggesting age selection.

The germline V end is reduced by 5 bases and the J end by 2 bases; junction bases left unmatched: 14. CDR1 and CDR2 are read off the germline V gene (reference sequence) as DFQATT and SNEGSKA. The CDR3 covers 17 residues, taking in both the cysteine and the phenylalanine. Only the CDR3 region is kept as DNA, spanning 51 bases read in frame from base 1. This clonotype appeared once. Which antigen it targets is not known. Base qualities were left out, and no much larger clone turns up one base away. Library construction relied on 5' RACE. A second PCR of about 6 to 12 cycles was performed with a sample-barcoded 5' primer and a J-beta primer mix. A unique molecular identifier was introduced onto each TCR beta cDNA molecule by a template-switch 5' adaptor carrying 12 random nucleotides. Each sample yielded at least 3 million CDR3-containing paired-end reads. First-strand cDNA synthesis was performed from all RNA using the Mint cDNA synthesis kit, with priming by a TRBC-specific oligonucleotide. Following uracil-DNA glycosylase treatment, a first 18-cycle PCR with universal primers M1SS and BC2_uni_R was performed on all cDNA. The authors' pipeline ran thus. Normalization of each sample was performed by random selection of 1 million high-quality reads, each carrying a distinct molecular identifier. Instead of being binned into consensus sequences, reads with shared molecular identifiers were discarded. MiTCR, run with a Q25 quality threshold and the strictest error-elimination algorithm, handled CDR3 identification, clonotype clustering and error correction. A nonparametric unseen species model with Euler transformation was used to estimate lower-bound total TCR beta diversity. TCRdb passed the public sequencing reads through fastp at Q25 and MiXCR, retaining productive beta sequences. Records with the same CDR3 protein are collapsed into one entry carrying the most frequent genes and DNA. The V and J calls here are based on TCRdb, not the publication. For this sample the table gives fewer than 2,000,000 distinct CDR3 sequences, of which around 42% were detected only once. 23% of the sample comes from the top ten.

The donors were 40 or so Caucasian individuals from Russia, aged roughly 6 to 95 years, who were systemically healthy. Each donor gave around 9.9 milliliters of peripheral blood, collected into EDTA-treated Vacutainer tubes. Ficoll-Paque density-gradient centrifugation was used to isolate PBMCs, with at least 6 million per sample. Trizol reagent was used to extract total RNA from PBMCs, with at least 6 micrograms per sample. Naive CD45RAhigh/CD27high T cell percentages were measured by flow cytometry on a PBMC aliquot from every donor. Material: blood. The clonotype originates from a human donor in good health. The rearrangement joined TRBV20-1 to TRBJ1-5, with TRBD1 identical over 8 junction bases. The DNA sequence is TGCAGTGCTCTAGGGACAGGACTAACCTTTGGCAATCAGCCCCAGCATTTT. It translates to CSALGTGLTFGNQPQHF.